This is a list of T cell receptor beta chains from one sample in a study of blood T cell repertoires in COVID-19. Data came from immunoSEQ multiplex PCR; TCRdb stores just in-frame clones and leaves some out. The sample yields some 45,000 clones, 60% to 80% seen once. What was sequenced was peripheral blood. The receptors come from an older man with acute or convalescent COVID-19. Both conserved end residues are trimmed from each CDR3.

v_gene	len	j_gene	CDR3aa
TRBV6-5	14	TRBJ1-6	ASSYSTNRGASPLH
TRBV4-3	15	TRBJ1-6	ASSQDPDSSYNSPLH
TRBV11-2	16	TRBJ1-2	ASSLTRTGVWFDYGYT
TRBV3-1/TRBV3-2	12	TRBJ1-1	ASSQRTGATEAF
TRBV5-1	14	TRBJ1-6	ASSLRGQVAGSPLH
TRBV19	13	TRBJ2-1	ASTSGLAIRNEQF
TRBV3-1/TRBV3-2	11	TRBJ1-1	ASSPGDHTEAF
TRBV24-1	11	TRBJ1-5	ATPDRGHQPQH
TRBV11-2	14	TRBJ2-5	ASSFILGGVGETQY
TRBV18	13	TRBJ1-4	ASSPGQGKNEKLF
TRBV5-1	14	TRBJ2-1	ASSSSGTSGYNEQF
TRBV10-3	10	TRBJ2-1	ATWIRGNEQF
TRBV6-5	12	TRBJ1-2	ASSQIREGYGYT
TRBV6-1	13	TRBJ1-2	ASSEEHRGNYGYT
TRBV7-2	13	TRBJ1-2	ASSLQGSSGYGYT
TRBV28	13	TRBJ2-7	ASSLRTGVTREQY
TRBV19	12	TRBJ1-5	ATSTGVTNQPQH
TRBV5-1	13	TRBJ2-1	ASDPGLASGVEQF
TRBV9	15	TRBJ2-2	ASSVGPSGGNTGELF
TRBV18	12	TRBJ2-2	ASSPPAITGELF
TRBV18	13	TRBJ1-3	ASSRDRGGGNTIY
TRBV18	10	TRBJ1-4	ASSPADEKLF
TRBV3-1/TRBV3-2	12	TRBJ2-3	ASSQSTAGDTQY
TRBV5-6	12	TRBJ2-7	ASSLSVGIYEQY
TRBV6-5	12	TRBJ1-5	ASSYTGGNQPQH
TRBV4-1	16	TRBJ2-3	ASSAPGLAKTSTDTQY
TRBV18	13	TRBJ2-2	ASSPGGPNTGELF
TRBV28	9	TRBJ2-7	ASSFRGEQY
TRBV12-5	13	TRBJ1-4	ASGPIGGENEKLF
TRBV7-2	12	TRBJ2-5	ASSLVAGGETQY
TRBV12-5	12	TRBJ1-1	ASERQGGLTEAF
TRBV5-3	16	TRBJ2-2	ARSPWCVCGPYTGELF
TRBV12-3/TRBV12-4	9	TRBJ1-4	ASSVNEKLF
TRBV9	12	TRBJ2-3	ASSAGVSTDTQY
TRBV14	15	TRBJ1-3	ASRTGTGISSGNTIY
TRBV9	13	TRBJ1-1	ASSGLKQGGTEAF
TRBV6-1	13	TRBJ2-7	ASSEAEHSSYEQY
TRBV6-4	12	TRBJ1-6	ASRSTDYNSPLH
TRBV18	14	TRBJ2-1	ASSPARTSGHNEQF
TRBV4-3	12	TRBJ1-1	ASSPFTMNTEAF
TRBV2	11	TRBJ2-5	ASREGLEETQY